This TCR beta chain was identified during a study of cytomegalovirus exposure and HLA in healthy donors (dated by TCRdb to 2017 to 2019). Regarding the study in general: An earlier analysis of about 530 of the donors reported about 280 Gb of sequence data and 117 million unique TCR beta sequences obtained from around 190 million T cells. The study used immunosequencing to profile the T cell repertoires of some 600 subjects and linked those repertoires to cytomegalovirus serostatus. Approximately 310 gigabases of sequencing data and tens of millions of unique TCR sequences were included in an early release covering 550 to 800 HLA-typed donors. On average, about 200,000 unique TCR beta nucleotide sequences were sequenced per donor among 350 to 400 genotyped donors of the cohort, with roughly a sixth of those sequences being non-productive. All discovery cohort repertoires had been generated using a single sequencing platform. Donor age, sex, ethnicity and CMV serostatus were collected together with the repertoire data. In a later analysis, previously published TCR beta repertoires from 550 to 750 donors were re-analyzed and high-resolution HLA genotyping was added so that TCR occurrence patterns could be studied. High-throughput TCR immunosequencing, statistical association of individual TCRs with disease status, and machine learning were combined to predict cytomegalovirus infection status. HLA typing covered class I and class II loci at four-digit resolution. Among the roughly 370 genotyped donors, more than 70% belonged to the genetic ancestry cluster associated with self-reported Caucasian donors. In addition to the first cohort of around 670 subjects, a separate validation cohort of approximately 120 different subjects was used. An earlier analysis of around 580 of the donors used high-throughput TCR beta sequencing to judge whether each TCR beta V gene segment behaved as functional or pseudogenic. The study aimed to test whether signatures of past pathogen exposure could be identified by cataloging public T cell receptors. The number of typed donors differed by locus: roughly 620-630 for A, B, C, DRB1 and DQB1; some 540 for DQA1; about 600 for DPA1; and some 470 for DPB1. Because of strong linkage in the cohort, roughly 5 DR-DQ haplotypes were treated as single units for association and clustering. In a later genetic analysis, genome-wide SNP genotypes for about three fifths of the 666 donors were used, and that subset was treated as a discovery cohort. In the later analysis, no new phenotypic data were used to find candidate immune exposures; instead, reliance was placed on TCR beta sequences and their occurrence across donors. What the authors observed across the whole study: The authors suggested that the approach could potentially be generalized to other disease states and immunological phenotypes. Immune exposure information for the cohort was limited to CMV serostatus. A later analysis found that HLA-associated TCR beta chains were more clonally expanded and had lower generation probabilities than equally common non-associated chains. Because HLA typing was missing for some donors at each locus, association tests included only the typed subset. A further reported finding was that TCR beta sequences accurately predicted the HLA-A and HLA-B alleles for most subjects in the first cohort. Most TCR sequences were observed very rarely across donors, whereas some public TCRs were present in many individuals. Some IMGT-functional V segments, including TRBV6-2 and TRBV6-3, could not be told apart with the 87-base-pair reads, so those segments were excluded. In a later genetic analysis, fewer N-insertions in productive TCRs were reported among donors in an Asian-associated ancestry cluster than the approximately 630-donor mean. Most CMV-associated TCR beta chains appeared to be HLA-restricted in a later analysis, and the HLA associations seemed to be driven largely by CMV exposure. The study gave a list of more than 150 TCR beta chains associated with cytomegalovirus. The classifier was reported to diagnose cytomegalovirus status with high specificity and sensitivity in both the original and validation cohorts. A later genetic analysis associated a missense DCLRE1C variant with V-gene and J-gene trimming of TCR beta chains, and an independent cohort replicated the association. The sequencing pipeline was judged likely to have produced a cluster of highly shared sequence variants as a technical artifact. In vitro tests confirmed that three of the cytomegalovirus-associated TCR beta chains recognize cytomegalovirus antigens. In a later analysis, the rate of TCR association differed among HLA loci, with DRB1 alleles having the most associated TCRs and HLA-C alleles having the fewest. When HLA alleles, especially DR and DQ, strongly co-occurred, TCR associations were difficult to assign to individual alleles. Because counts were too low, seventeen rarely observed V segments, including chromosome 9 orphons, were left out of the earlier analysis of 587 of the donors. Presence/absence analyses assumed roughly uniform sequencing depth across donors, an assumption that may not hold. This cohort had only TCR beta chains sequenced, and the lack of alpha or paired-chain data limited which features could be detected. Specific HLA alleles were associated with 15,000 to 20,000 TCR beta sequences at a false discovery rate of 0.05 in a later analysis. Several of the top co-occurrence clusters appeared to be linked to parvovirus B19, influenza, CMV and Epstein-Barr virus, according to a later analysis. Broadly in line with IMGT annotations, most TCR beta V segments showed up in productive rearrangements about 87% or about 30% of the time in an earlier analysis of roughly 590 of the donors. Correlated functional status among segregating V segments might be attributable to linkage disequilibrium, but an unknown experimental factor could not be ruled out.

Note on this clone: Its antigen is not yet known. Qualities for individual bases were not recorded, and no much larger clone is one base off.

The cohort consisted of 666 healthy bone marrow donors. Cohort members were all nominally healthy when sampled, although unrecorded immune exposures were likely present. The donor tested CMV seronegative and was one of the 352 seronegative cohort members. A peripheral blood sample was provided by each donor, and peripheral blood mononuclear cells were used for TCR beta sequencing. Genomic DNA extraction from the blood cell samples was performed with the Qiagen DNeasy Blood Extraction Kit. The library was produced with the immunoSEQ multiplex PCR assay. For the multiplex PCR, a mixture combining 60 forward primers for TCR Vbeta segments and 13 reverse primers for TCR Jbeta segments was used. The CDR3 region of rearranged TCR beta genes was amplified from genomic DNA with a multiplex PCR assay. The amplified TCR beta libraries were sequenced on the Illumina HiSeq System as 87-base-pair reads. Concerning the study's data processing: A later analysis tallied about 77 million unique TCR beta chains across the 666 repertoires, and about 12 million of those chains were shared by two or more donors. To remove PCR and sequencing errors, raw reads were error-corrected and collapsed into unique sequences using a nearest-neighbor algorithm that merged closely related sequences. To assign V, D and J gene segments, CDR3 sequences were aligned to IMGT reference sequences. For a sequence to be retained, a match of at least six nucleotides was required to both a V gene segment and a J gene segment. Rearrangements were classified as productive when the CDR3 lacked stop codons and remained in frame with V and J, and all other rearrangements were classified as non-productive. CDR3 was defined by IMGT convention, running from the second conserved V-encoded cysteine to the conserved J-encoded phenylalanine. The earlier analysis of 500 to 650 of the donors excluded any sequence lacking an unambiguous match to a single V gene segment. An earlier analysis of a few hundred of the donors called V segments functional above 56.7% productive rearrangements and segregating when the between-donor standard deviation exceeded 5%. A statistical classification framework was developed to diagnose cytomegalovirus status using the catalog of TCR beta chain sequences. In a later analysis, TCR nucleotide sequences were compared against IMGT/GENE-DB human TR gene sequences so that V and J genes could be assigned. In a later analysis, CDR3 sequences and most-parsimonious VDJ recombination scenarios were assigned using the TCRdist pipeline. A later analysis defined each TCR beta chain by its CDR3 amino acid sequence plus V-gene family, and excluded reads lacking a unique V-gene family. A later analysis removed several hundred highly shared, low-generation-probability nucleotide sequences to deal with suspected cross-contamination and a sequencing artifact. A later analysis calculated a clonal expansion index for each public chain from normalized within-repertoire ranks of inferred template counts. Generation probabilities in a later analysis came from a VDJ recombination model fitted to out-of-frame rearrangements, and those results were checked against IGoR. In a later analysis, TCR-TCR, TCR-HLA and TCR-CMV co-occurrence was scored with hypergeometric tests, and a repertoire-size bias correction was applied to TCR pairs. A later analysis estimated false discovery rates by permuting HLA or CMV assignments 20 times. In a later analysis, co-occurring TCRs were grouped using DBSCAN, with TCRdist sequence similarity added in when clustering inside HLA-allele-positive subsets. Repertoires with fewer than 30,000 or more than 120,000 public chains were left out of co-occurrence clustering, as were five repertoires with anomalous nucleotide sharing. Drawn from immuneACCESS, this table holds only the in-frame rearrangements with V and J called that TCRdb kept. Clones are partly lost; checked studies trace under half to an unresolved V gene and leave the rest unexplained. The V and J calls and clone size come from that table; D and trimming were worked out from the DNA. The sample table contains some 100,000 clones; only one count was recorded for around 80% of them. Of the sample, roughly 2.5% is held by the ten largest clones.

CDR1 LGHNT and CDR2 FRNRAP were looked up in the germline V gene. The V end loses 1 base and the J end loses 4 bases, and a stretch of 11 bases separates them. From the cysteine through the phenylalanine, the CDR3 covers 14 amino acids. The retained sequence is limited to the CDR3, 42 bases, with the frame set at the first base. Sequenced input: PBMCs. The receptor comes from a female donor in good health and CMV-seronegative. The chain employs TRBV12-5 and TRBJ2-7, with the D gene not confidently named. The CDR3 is CASGLAPLEYEQYF. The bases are TGTGCTAGTGGTTTGGCCCCCCTAGAGTACGAGCAGTACTTC.